The 13 T cell receptor beta chains reported below all come from one sample, sequenced in a study of T cell responses to AZD1222 COVID-19 vaccine. TCRdb's table, derived via immunoSEQ multiplex PCR, lists solely in-frame clones and lacks some. The table records 180,000 or so clones, 94% of them present only once. Sequenced here: peripheral blood, sampled on day 0 of AZD1222 vaccination. The receptors were sampled from an adult in good health.

The J gene is TRBJ1-5, the V gene TRBV15; possible D gene TRBD1, 5 bases. Trimming removed 5 bases at V and 6 bases at J, with 17 bases between. Germline lookup yields CDR1 LNHNV and CDR2 YYDKDF (reference sequence). The CDR3 is made up of 15 amino acids. This chain's CDR3 is CATSLRGLRGQPQHF. In DNA, the CDR3 is TGTGCCACCAGCTTACGGGGCCTCAGAGGTCAGCCCCAGCATTTT.

The genes are TRBV27 and TRBJ1-1; D may be TRBD1 (5 bases). This CDR3 comprises 13 residues. V lost 3 bases and J 8 bases, leaving 13 bases between the germline ends. CDR1 and CDR2 from the germline V gene are MNHEY and SMNVEV (reference sequence). The CDR3 loop is CASSFRDLREAFF. The DNA of the CDR3 is TGTGCCAGCAGTTTCCGGGACCTTAGGGAAGCTTTCTTT.

The chain couples TRBV30 to TRBJ1-2; tentatively, D is TRBD1 (5 bases). V was trimmed by 0 bases and J by 7 bases, leaving 12 bases between them. CDR1 is GTSNPN and CDR2 is SVGIG in the germline V gene (reference sequence). The CDR3 runs 13 residues. CDR3 sequence: CAWSVPHGGGYTF. In DNA, the CDR3 is TGTGCCTGGAGTGTACCCCATGGGGGTGGCTACACCTTC.

The chain carries TRBV3-1 (or the pseudogene TRBV3-2) and TRBJ2-1, with 8 nucleotides matching TRBD1. CDR3 length equals 17 residues. Germline CDR1 is LGHDT and CDR2 is YNNKEL (reference sequence). J lost 9 bases, V lost 0 bases, and 13 bases had no gene match. Written as DNA, the CDR3 is TGTGCCAGCAGCCAAGACCGCACAGGGGGGCGGTTCGGTGAGCAGTTCTTC. Amino acid sequence: CASSQDRTGGRFGEQFF.

This clone was observed once. In the same sample, other DNA sequences code for this CDR3. The chain employs TRBV9 and TRBJ1-3, with TRBD1 as a possible D gene (6 bases). Between the trimmed V and J ends, which lost 3 bases and 0 bases, there was a span of 7 bases. Germline CDR1 is SGDLS and CDR2 is YYNGEE. This CDR3 comprises 14 residues. In DNA, the CDR3 is TGTGCCAGCAGCGAGGGGGACTCTGGAAACACCATATATTTT. Encoded protein: CASSEGDSGNTIYF.

This clone was seen just once. Other DNA sequences in this sample translate to the same CDR3. V and J are TRBV5-1 and TRBJ1-5; D is ambiguous. This CDR3 region has 13 residues. V gave up 0 bases and J gave up 4 bases, with 5 bases separating them. The germline V gene encodes CDR1 SGHRS and CDR2 YFSETQ. The CDR3 DNA follows: TGCGCCAGCAGCTTGGACGGGAATCAGCCCCAGCATTTT. It translates to CASSLDGNQPQHF.

The chain employs TRBV9 and TRBJ1-2, with D uncertain. This CDR3 region has 14 residues. In germline, CDR1 is SGDLS, CDR2 YYNGEE. V lost 5 bases to trimming and J lost 2 bases, with 13 bases between them. The CDR3 loop reads CASRGDLTNYGYTF. The CDR3 DNA sequence: TGTGCCAGCAGGGGAGACCTAACCAACTATGGCTACACCTTC.

This clone was seen just once. The V gene is TRBV9, the J gene TRBJ1-5; TRBD1 agrees at 10 bases. Germline CDR1 SGDLS, CDR2 YYNGEE. The junction had 7 bases not matched to a gene; V was cut back by 4 bases and J by 9 bases. The CDR3 length is 14 residues. The CDR3 protein is CASSPGQGSLPQHF. The CDR3 DNA sequence: TGTGCCAGCAGCCCGGGACAGGGGTCATTGCCCCAGCATTTT.

The chain uses TRBV5-4 and TRBJ2-3; no definite D call. Germline values: CDR1 SGHNT, CDR2 YYREEE (reference sequence). V lost 2 bases, J lost 1 base, and 11 bases lay in between. The CDR3 runs 15 residues. CDR3 loop: CASSFPLRGTDTQYF. The CDR3 DNA reads TGTGCCAGCAGCTTTCCCCTCCGAGGCACAGATACGCAGTATTTT.

This chain links TRBV3-1 (or the pseudogene TRBV3-2) with TRBJ2-1; D assignment may be TRBD1 or TRBD2 (5 bases each). V was clipped by 0 bases and J by 7 bases, with 7 bases between them. This CDR3 contains 13 residues. From germline, CDR1 is LGHDT and CDR2 YNNKEL (reference sequence). The CDR3 DNA reads as TGTGCCAGCAGCCAAGAGTGGGGGAATGAGCAGTTCTTC. This codes for CASSQEWGNEQFF.

The chain joins TRBV7-9 to TRBJ1-4, with no clear D. The CDR3 totals 13 residues. The V end lost 8 bases, the J end lost 13 bases, and 20 bases lay between the germline ends. Looked up from germline, CDR1 is SEHNR and CDR2 is FQNEAQ (reference sequence). CDR3 loop: CASGPLRAARLFF. CDR3 in DNA: TGTGCCAGCGGACCGTTACGGGCGGCGAGACTGTTTTTT.

The gene calls are TRBV3-1 (or the pseudogene TRBV3-2) and TRBJ1-2; D is unclear. V was shortened by 3 bases and J by 6 bases, with 11 bases between the two germline ends. This CDR3 is built from 13 residues. Germline CDR1 is LGHDT and CDR2 is YNNKEL (reference sequence). DNA of the CDR3: TGTGCCAGCAGCCACCGGGCCCCGGATGGCTACACCTTC. Amino acids: CASSHRAPDGYTF.

The chain links TRBV19 to TRBJ1-2; no firm D call. This CDR3 contains 14 residues. V was pared by 3 bases and J by 2 bases, with 10 bases between. The germline V gene encodes CDR1 LNHDA and CDR2 SQIVND (reference sequence). The CDR3 nucleotides are TGTGCCAGTAGTATCAGTCGGGAAAACTATGGCTACACCTTC. It encodes CASSISRENYGYTF.